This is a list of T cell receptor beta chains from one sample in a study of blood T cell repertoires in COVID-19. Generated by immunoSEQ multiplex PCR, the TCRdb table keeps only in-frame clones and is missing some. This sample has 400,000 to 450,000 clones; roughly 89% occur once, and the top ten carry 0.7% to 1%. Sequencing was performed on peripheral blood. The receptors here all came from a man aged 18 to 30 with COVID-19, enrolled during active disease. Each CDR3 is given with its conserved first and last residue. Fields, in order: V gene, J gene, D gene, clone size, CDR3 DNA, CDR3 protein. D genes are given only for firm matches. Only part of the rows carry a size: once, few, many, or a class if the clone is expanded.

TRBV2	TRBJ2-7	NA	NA	TGTGCCAGCAGGGTTGCGTCCGAGCAGTACTTC	CASRVASEQYF
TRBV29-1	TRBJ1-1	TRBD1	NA	TGCAGCGTGTGGACAGGGAAAGGGACTGAAGCTTTCTTT	CSVWTGKGTEAFF
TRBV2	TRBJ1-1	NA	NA	TGTGCCAGCAGTGGACAGTTCTACACTGAAGCTTTCTTT	CASSGQFYTEAFF
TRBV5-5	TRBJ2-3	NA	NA	TGTGCCAGCAGCTTGGAACCAGGGGTGGGCACAGATACGCAGTATTTT	CASSLEPGVGTDTQYF
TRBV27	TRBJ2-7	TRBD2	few	TGTGCCAGCAGTTTAACTAGCGGAGTCTCCTACGAGCAGTACTTC	CASSLTSGVSYEQYF
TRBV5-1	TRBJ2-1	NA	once	TGCGCCAGCAGCCCGACCGGGGGAGAGCAGTTCTTC	CASSPTGGEQFF
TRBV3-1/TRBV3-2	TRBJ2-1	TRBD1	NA	TGTGCCAGCAGCGAGGGGGCGAGCTCCTACAATGAGCAGTTCTTC	CASSEGASSYNEQFF
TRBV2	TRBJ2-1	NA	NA	TGTGCCAGCAGTGAGGGGGCTCGACGGGATGAGCAGTTCTTC	CASSEGARRDEQFF
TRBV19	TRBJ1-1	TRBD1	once	TGTGCCAGTAGTTCCTACAGGGGCGAAGCTTTCTTT	CASSSYRGEAFF
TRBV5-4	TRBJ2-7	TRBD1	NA	TGTGCCAGCAGCCCTGGGACAGGGGAAGGCGAGCAGTACTTC	CASSPGTGEGEQYF
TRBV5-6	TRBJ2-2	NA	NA	TGTGCCAGCAGCTTGGTCAAAACAGGGACCGGGGAGCTGTTTTTT	CASSLVKTGTGELFF
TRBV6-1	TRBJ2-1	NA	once	TGTGCCAGCAGTGAAGCTCCGGACAGCCTCTCCTACAATGAGCAGTTCTTC	CASSEAPDSLSYNEQFF
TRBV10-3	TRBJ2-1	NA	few	TGTGCCATCACCCCCACGGACGGGAGCTCCTACAATGAGCAGTTCTTC	CAITPTDGSSYNEQFF
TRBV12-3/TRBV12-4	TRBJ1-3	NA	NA	TGTGCCAGCAGCCCAGGCGAGGGCGCCACCATATATTTT	CASSPGEGATIYF
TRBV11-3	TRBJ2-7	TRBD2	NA	TGTGCCAGCAGCTTGGGAGATATGGGACTAGCGGGGGAGCAGTACTTC	CASSLGDMGLAGEQYF
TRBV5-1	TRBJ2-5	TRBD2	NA	TGCGCCAGCAGCTTAGGAGCGGGAGAAGGTGAGACCCAGTACTTC	CASSLGAGEGETQYF
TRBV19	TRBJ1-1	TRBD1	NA	TGTGCCAGTAGTATAGGGGACAGGGGGAACACTGAAGCTTTCTTT	CASSIGDRGNTEAFF
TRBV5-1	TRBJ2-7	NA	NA	TGCGCCAGCAGCCCTCCTCCACAGGGTCGGAACGAGCAGTACTTC	CASSPPPQGRNEQYF
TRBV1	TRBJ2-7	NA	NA	TGCACCAGCAGCCAATGTTCCGGGACAGTGAACTACGAGCAGTACTTC	CTSSQCSGTVNYEQYF